These 22 T cell receptor beta chains share one sample of origin, sequenced in a study of blood T cells in healthy people across ages. Through a sample-barcoded 5' primer and a J-beta primer mix, a second PCR was run for roughly 7 to 12 cycles. TCRdb re-analysed the 5' RACE reads in MiXCR, keeping a single row per CDR3 protein. This sample carries over 1.5 million distinct CDR3 sequences, about 50% of them seen once, and the ten largest clones take over 2%. Material for sequencing was blood. The receptors come from a woman aged 40-49 years in good health.

The rearrangement joins TRBV10-3 to TRBJ2-4, with D perhaps TRBD1 (5 bases). V gave up 10 bases and J gave up 5 bases, with 15 bases separating them. The germline V gene encodes CDR1 ENHRY and CDR2 SYGVKD. This CDR3 has 13 amino acids. The CDR3 DNA follows: TGTGCCACCGCCCTACAGACAGAAAACATTCAGTACTTC. This translates into CATALQTENIQYF.

The chain has TRBV6-1 and TRBJ1-5; the match to TRBD1 covers 8 bases. V was clipped by 6 bases and J by 5 bases; unmatched bases: 9. This CDR3 has 15 residues. Germline V CDR1 and CDR2: MNHNS, SASEGT. The CDR3 coding sequence is TGTGCCAGCAGGCGTGGACAGGGCACTGATCAGCCCCAGCATTTT. Its translation: CASRRGQGTDQPQHF.

V gene TRBV7-9 combines with J gene TRBJ2-7; no reliable D call. The CDR3 sequence is 12 residues long. With 1 base removed from V and 7 bases from J, the gap between germline ends came to 8 bases. Germline CDR1 and CDR2: SEHNR and FQNEAQ (reference sequence). CDR3 residues: CASSLVTEEQYF. CDR3 in DNA: TGTGCCAGCAGCTTAGTCACTGAAGAGCAGTACTTC.

This clonotype was found a few times. The rearrangement joins TRBV5-1 to TRBJ2-5, with a tentative D call TRBD2 (5 bases). The CDR3 has 14 amino acids. The ends were cut back, 4 bases at V and 2 bases at J, with 12 bases in the middle. CDR1 is SGHRS, CDR2 YFSETQ, per germline. CDR3 coding DNA: TGCGCCAGCAGCCCCGGTGGGGAGCAAGAGACCCAGTACTTC. It translates to CASSPGGEQETQYF.

This chain links TRBV11-1 with TRBJ2-5; the match to TRBD1 covers 9 bases. The CDR3 has 16 residues. The trim removed 6 bases at V and 4 bases at J, leaving 12 bases unmatched. The germline gives CDR1 SGHAT, CDR2 FQDESV (reference sequence). The CDR3 coding sequence is TGTGCCAGCAGGGTACACCGACAGGGGGTAGGAGAGACCCAGTACTTC. Its translation: CASRVHRQGVGETQYF. Based on the CDR3 plus reference TRBV11-1 and TRBJ2-5, the full variable domain is EAEVAQSPRYKITEKSQAVAFWCDPISGHATLYWYRQILGQGPELLVQFQDESVVDDSQLPKDRFSAERLKGVDSTLKIQPAELGDSAMYLCASRVHRQGVGETQYFGPGTRLLVL.

V is TRBV7-2 and J is TRBJ2-3; 9 nucleotides align to TRBD2. The V segment lost 4 bases and the J segment 8 bases; nucleotides outside the gene matches: 13. Looked up from germline, CDR1 is SGHTA and CDR2 is FQGNSA. The CDR3 consists of 16 residues. The CDR3 here is CASSSKPGLARGTQYF. DNA for the CDR3: TGTGCCAGCAGCTCGAAACCGGGACTAGCTCGGGGTACGCAGTATTTT.

V is TRBV6-2 or TRBV6-3 and J is TRBJ2-7, with TRBD1 as a possible D gene (6 bases). CDR1 MNHEY and CDR2 SVGEGT come from the germline V gene. Trimming took 6 bases from V and 3 from J, leaving 15 bases between them. This CDR3 is built from 14 residues. DNA for the CDR3: TGTGCCAGCAGCAGAGGACAGCCTCTCTACGAGCAGTACTTC. Translating gives CASSRGQPLYEQYF.

This chain joins TRBV9 and TRBJ1-2; 7 bases agree with TRBD1. The CDR3 extends over 14 amino acids. Germline assignment: CDR1 SGDLS and CDR2 YYNGEE. The V gene end was trimmed by 3 bases and the J gene end by 3 bases; junction bases not matched to a gene: 5. The CDR3 loop is CASSAQGRYYGYTF. Written as DNA, the CDR3 is TGTGCCAGCAGCGCACAGGGGCGCTACTATGGCTACACCTTC.

V and J are TRBV4-1 and TRBJ1-2, with D unclear. Trimming took off 4 bases at V and 2 bases at J, with 14 bases between the two ends. Germline V gene lookup returns CDR1 MGHRA and CDR2 YSYEKL. CDR3 length equals 15 residues. The CDR3 nucleotides read TGCGCCAGCAGCCGCATCCCTGGGATAAACTATGGCTACACCTTC. This encodes CASSRIPGINYGYTF.

This clonotype was counted once. The rearrangement joins TRBV11-2 to TRBJ2-3; D gene uncertain. Per the germline V gene, CDR1 is SGHAT and CDR2 is FQNNGV. This CDR3 has 14 residues. V was shortened by 7 bases and J by 2 bases, with 13 bases between the two germline ends. The CDR3 region has the DNA TGTGCCAGCACAGGCGGTAGGGACACAGATACGCAGTATTTT. The encoded protein is CASTGGRDTDTQYF.

J is TRBJ1-4 and V is TRBV6-6; 7 bases agree with TRBD1. The CDR3 covers 15 residues. Losses at the gene ends were 2 bases for V and 7 bases for J; bases not matched to a gene: 7. CDR1 and CDR2 (germline): MNHNY, SVGAGI (reference sequence). CDR3 residues: CASSYGRGESEKLFF. For the CDR3, the DNA is TGTGCCAGCAGTTACGGCAGGGGGGAAAGTGAAAAACTGTTTTTT.

This clonotype was found once. The chain joins TRBV5-1 to TRBJ1-2; D possibly corresponds to TRBD1 (5 bases). CDR1 is SGHRS and CDR2 is YFSETQ in the germline V gene. V lost 4 bases and J 4 bases, leaving 14 bases between the germline ends. The CDR3 sequence is 14 residues long. DNA for the CDR3: TGCGCCAGCAGCAAGGGGACCGCACTCTATGGCTACACCTTC. Amino acids: CASSKGTALYGYTF.

The rearrangement links TRBV3-1 to TRBJ2-2; 9 bases line up with TRBD2. V shed 4 bases and J 7 bases; nucleotides not matched to a gene: 4. CDR3 size: 14 residues. The germline CDR1 and CDR2 sequences are LGHDT and YNNKEL (reference sequence). The chain's CDR3 is CASSRLAEGGELFF. Here the CDR3 DNA reads TGTGCCAGCAGCCGACTAGCGGAGGGCGGGGAGCTGTTTTTT.

The chain is built from TRBV6-5 and TRBJ1-2, with D unclear. Trimming removed 5 bases from V and 4 bases from J, with 11 bases in between. CDR1 is MNHEY and CDR2 is SVGAGI in the germline V gene. This CDR3 region has 13 residues. In DNA form, the CDR3 reads TGTGCCAGCAGTGTAGGACCAATCTATGGCTACACCTTC. As protein: CASSVGPIYGYTF.

The chain has TRBV2 and TRBJ1-2; a possible D gene is TRBD1 (5 bases). V was shortened by 2 bases and J by 2 bases, with 12 bases between the two germline ends. CDR3 length: 15 residues. CDR1 is SNHLY, CDR2 FYNNEI, per germline. The CDR3 DNA is TGTGCCAGCAGTGAAAAACAGGCGATAAACTATGGCTACACCTTC. Protein product: CASSEKQAINYGYTF. Full variable domain (missing parts from reference TRBV2 and TRBJ1-2): EPEVTQTPSHQVTQMGQEVILRCVPISNHLYFYWYRQILGQKVEFLVSFYNNEISEKSEIFDDQFSVERPDGSNFTLKIRSTKLEDSAMYFCASSEKQAINYGYTFGSGTRLTVV.

This clonotype was detected only a few times. The V gene is TRBV12-3 or TRBV12-4, the J gene TRBJ2-6; 9 bases map to TRBD1. V was clipped by 7 bases and J by 0 bases; unmatched bases: 10. This CDR3 comprises 18 residues. The CDR3 coding sequence is TGTGCCAGCACCAAGAGAGGGACAGGGCGCTCTGGGGCCAACGTCCTGACTTTC. Translation gives CASTKRGTGRSGANVLTF.

The rearrangement joins TRBV4-1 to TRBJ2-7; 9 bases align to TRBD1. The CDR3 has 16 amino acids. V shed 0 bases, J shed 5 bases, and the junction held 8 bases outside the gene matches. From germline, CDR1 is MGHRA and CDR2 YSYEKL. CDR3 sequence (DNA): TGCGCCAGCAGCCAAGATGGGGGACAGGGCACCCACGAGCAGTACTTC. Residues: CASSQDGGQGTHEQYF.

This clonotype was seen more than once but under ten times. V gene TRBV20-1 combines with J gene TRBJ2-7, with 7 bases fitting TRBD1. This CDR3 has 13 amino acids. Germline CDR1 is DFQATT and CDR2 is SNEGSKA (reference sequence). For the CDR3, the DNA is TGCAGCCTAAGAAGGACAGGCCTCTACGAGCAGTACTTC. This gives the protein CSLRRTGLYEQYF.

This chain links TRBV27 with TRBJ2-7; 9 nucleotides line up with TRBD1. The CDR3 spans 17 residues. J lost 2 bases, V lost 5 bases, and 13 bases had no gene match. Germline CDR1 is MNHEY and CDR2 is SMNVEV (reference sequence). Written as DNA, the CDR3 is TGTGCCAGCAGTGCACTCTCCCCGGGACAGGGCCCCTACGAGCAGTACTTC. Its protein is CASSALSPGQGPYEQYF.

In its sample, this clonotype was seen once. V is TRBV5-6 and J is TRBJ1-4; possible D gene TRBD1, 5 bases. Trimming left V 3 bases short and J 3 bases short, with 15 bases between. This CDR3 comprises 16 residues. Per germline, CDR1 SGHDT and CDR2 YYEEEE. CDR3 loop: CASSSPPGTANEKLFF. DNA of the CDR3: TGTGCCAGCAGCTCTCCCCCCGGGACGGCTAATGAAAAACTGTTTTTT.

This chain joins TRBV12-3 or TRBV12-4 and TRBJ2-1, with 7 positions matching TRBD2. The CDR3 totals 15 residues. V was pared by 6 bases and J by 5 bases, with 10 bases of the junction left unmatched. The CDR3 spells CASRPAGTKDNEQFF. The CDR3 DNA reads TGTGCCAGCAGGCCTGCCGGGACTAAGGACAATGAGCAGTTCTTC.

The chain links TRBV7-8 to TRBJ1-4, with no clear D. Between the trimmed V and J ends, which lost 5 bases and 6 bases, there was a span of 22 bases. CDR1 and CDR2 from the germline V gene are SGHVS and FQNEAQ. The CDR3 is 17 amino acids. Here the CDR3 DNA reads TGTGCCAGCAGCCCCCTCCGTCCCGGTCCTTGGGATGAAAAACTGTTTTTT. Translating gives CASSPLRPGPWDEKLFF.